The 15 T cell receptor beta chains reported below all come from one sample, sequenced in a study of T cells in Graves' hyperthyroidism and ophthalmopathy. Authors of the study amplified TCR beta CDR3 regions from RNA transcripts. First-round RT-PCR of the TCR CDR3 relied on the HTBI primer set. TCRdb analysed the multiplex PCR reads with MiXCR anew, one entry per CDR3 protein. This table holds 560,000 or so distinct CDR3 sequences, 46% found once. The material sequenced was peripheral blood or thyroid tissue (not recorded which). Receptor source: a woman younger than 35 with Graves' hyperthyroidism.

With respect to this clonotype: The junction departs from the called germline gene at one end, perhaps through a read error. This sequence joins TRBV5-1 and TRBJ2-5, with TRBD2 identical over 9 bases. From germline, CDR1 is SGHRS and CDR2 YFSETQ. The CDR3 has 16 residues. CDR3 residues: CASNLVRGRVGETQYF. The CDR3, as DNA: TGCGCCAGCAACTTGGTTCGCGGGAGGGTAGGAGAGACCCAGTACTTC.

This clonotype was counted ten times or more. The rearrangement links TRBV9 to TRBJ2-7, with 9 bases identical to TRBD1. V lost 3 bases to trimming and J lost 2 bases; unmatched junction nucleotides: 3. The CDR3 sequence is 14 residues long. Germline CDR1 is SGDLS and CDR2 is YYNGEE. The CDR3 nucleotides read TGTGCCAGCAGCGCAGGGACAGGGCCCTACGAGCAGTACTTC. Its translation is CASSAGTGPYEQYF.

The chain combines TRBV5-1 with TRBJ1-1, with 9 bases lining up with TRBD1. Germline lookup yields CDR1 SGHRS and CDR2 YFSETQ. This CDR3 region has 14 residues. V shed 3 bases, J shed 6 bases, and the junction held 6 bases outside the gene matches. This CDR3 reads CASSSRTGVAEAFF. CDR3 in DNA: TGCGCCAGCAGCTCAAGGACAGGGGTGGCTGAAGCTTTCTTT.

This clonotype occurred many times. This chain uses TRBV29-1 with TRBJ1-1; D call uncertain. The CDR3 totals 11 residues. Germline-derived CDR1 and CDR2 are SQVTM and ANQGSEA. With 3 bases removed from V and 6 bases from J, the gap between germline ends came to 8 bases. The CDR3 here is CSVEAPAEAFF. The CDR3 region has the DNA TGCAGCGTTGAGGCACCTGCTGAAGCTTTCTTT.

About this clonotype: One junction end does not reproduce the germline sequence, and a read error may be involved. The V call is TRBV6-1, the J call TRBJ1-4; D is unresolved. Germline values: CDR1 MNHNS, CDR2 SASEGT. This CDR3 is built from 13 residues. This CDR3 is CASSFEVNEKLLF. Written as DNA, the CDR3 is TGTGCCAGCAGCTTTGAGGTGAATGAAAAACTGCTTTTT.

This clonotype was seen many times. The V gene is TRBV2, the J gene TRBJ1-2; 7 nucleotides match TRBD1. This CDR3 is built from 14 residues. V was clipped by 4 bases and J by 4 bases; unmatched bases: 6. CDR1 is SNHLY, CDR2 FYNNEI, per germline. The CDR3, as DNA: TGTGCCAGCAGTGCATCAGGGGGTGTCTATGGCTACACCTTC. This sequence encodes CASSASGGVYGYTF.

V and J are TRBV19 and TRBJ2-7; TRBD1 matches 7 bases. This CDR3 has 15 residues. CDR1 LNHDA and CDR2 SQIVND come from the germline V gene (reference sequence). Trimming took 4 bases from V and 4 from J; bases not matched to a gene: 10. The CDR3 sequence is CASSTGTAILYEQYF. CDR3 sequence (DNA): TGTGCCAGTAGTACAGGGACAGCCATCCTTTACGAGCAGTACTTC.

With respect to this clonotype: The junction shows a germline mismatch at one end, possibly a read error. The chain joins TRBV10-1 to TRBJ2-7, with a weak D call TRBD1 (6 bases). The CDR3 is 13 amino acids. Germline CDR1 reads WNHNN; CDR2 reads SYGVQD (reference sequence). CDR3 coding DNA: TGTGCCAGCACCCGACAGGCTTTCTACGAGCAGTACTTC. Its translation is CASTRQAFYEQYF.

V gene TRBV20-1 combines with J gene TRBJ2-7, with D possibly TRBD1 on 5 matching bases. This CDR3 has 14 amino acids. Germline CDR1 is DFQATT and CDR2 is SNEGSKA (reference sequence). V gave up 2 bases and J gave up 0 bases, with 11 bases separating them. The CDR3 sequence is CSARTPGRSYEQYF. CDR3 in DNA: TGCAGTGCTAGAACCCCAGGGCGCTCCTACGAGCAGTACTTC.

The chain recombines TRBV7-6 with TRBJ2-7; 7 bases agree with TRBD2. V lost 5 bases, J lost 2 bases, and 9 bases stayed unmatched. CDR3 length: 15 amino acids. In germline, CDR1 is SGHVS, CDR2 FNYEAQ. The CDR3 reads CASSPLAGVTYEQYF. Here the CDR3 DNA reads TGTGCCAGCAGCCCCCTTGCGGGAGTAACCTACGAGCAGTACTTC.

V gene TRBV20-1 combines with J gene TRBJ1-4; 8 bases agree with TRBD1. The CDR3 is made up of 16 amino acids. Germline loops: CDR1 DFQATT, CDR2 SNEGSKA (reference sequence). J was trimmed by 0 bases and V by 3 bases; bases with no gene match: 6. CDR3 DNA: TGCAGTGCTAGGAAGCAGGGGGCGCCAACTAATGAAAAACTGTTTTTT. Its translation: CSARKQGAPTNEKLFF.

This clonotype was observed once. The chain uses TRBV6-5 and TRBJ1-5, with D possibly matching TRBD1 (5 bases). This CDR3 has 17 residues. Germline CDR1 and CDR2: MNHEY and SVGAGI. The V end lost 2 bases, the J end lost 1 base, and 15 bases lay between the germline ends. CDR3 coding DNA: TGTGCCAGCAGTTACGCGGCGAGCGGGGGAAGCAATCAGCCCCAGCATTTT. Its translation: CASSYAASGGSNQPQHF.

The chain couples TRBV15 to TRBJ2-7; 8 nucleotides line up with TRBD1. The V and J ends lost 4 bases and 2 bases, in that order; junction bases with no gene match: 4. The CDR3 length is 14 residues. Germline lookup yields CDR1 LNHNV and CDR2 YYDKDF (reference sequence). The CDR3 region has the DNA TGTGCCACCAGCACTAGGACAGGGCCCTACGAGCAGTACTTC. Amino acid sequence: CATSTRTGPYEQYF.

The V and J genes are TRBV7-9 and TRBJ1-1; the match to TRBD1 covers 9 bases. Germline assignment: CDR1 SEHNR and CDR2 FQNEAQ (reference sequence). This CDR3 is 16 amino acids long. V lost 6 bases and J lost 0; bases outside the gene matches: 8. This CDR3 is CASSPGTGFMNTEAFF. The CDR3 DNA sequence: TGTGCCAGCAGTCCCGGGACAGGGTTCATGAACACTGAAGCTTTCTTT.

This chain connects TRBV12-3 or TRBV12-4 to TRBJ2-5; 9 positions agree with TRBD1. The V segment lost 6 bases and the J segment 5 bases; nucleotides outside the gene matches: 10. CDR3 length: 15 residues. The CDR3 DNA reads TGTGCCAGCAGCAGTGGGACAGGGTCAGGGGAGACCCAGTACTTC. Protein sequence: CASSSGTGSGETQYF.